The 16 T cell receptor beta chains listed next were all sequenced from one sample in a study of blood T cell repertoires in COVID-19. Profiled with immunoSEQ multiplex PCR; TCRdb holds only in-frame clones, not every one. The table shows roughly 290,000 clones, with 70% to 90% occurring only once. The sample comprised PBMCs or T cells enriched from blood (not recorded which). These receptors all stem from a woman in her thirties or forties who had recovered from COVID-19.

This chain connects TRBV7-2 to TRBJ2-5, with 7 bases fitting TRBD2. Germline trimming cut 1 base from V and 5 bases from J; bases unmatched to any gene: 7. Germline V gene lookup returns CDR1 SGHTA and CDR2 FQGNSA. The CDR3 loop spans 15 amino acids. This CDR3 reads CASSLGAGEVETQYF. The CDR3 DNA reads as TGTGCCAGCAGCTTAGGCGCGGGAGAAGTGGAGACCCAGTACTTC. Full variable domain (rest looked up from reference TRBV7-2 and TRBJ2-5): GAGVSQSPSNKVTEKGKDVELRCDPISGHTALYWYRQSLGQGLEFLIYFQGNSAPDKSGLPSDRFSAERTGGSVSTLTIQRTQQEDSAVYLCASSLGAGEVETQYFGPGTRLLVL.

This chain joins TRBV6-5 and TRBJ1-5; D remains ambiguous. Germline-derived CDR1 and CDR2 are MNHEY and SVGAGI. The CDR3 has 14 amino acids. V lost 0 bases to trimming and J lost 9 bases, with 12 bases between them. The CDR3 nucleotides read TGTGCCAGCAGTTACTCCTCTCAGGCGCCGCCCCAGCATTTT. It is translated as CASSYSSQAPPQHF.

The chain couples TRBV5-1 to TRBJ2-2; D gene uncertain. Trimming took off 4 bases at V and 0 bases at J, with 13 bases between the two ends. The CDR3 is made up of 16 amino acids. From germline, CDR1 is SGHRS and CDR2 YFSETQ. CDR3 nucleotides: TGCGCCAGCAGCCCAGACACAATCGCGAACACCGGGGAGCTGTTTTTT. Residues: CASSPDTIANTGELFF. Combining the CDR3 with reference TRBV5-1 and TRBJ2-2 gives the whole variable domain KAGVTQTPRYLIKTRGQQVTLSCSPISGHRSVSWYQQTPGQGLQFLFEYFSETQRNKGNFPGRFSGRQFSNSRSEMNVSTLELGDSALYLCASSPDTIANTGELFFGEGSRLTVL.

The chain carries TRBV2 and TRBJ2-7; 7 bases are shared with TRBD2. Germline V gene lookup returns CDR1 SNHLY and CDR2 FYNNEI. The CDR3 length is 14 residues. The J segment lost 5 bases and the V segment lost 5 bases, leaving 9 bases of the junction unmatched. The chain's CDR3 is CASSLGLSSDEQYF. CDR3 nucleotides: TGTGCCAGCAGTTTGGGACTAAGCAGCGACGAGCAGTACTTC.

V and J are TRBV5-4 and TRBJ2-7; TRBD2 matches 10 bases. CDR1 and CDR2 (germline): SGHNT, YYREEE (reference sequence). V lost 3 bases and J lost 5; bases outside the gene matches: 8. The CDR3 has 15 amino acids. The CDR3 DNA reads TGTGCCAGCAGCTCCTCTAGCGGGAGTACCCACGAGCAGTACTTC. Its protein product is CASSSSSGSTHEQYF.

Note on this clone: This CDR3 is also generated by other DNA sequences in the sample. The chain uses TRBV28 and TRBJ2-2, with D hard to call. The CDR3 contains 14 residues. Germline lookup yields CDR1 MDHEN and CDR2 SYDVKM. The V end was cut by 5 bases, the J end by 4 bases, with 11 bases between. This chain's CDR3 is CASSLPGGTGELFF. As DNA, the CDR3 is TGTGCCAGCAGTCTACCCGGCGGCACCGGGGAGCTGTTTTTT.

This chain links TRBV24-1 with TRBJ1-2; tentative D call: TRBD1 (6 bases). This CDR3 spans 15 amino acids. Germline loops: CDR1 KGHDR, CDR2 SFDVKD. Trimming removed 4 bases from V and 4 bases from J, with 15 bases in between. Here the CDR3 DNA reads TGTGCCACCAGTGACCCAGGACAGCAAGTCTATGGCTACACCTTC. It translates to CATSDPGQQVYGYTF.

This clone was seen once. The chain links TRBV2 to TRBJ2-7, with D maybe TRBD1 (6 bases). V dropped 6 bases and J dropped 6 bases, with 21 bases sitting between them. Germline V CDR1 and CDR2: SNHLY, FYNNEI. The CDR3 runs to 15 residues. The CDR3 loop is CASRAQGLVEGEQYF. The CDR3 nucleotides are TGTGCCAGCAGGGCACAGGGCCTGGTCGAAGGCGAGCAGTACTTC.

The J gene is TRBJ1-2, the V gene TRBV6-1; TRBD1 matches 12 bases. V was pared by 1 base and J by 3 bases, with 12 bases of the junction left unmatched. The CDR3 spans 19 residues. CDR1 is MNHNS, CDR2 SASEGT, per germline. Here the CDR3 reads CASSEDWGTGGGQDYGYTF. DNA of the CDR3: TGTGCCAGCAGTGAAGATTGGGGGACAGGGGGCGGTCAGGACTATGGCTACACCTTC.

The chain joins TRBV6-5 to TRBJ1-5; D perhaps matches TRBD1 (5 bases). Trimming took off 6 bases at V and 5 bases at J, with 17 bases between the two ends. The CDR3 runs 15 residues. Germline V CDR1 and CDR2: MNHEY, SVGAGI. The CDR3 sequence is CASRLGQGGHQPQHF. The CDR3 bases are TGTGCCAGCAGGCTGGGGCAGGGAGGACATCAGCCCCAGCATTTT.

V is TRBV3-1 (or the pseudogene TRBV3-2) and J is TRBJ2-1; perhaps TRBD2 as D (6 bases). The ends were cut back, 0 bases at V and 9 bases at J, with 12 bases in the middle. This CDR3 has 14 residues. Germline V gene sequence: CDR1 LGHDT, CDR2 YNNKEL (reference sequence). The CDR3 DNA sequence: TGTGCCAGCAGCCAAGATCTGGAGGGAGCTGAGCAGTTCTTC. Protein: CASSQDLEGAEQFF.

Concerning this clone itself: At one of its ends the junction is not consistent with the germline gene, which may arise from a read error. The DNA for the CDR3 is TGTGCCAGCAGCTCCCCCGGGGTAGCAGGGGTCTTC. Protein: CASSSPGVAGVF. This sequence joins TRBV28 and TRBJ2-7; D is possibly TRBD1 (6 bases). The germline gives CDR1 MDHEN, CDR2 SYDVKM. The CDR3 loop spans 12 amino acids.

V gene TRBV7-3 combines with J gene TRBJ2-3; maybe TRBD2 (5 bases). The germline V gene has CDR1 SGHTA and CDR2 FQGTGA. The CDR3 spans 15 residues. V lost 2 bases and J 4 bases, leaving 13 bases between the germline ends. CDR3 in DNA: TGTGCCAGCAGCTTATACCCAGGACTCTCAGATACGCAGTATTTT. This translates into CASSLYPGLSDTQYF.

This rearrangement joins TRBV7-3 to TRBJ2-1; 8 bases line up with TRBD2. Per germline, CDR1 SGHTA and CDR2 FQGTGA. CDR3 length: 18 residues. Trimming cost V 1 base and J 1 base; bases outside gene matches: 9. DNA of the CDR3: TGTGCCAGCAGCTTAAGTGGGCGAGCGGGAGTATCCTACAATGAGCAGTTCTTC. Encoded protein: CASSLSGRAGVSYNEQFF.

The DNA for the CDR3 is TGTGCCAGCAGTGACAGGGGACAGGCCCTCTCCTACGAGCAGTACTTC. Protein product: CASSDRGQALSYEQYF. The chain couples TRBV6-1 to TRBJ2-7; TRBD1 aligns across 8 bases. The length of the CDR3 is 16 residues. V lost 3 bases, J lost 0 bases, and 7 bases stayed unmatched. Per germline, CDR1 MNHNS and CDR2 SASEGT.

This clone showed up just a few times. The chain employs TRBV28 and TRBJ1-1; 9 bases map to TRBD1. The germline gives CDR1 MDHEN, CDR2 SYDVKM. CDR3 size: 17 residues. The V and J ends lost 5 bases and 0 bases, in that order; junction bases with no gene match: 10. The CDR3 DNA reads TGTGCCAGCAGTCAAAACAGACAGGGGGTCTTGAACACTGAAGCTTTCTTT. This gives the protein CASSQNRQGVLNTEAFF. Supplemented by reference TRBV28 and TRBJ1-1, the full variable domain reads DVKVTQSSRYLVKRTGEKVFLECVQDMDHENMFWYRQDPGLGLRLIYFSYDVKMKEKGDIPEGYSVSREKKERFSLILESASTNQTSMYLCASSQNRQGVLNTEAFFGQGTRLTVV.